The 7 T cell receptor beta chains given below trace back to one sample, sequenced in a study of T cells after yellow fever vaccination. Each CDR3 protein is one row after TCRdb ran MiXCR on the 5' RACE reads. Of 450,000 to 550,000 distinct CDR3 sequences detected, 20% to 25% appear once; the ten largest clones hold about 17%. The sequencing here drew on PBMCs, taken approximately 20 days after the first yellow fever vaccination. The receptors were sampled from a man younger than 35 who received the YFV17D yellow fever vaccine.

In this sample, this clonotype turned up a few times. The chain has TRBV11-2 and TRBJ2-4; D gene ambiguous. Germline values: CDR1 SGHAT, CDR2 FQNNGV. The CDR3 loop spans 12 amino acids. V was cut by 5 bases and J by 10 bases, with 12 bases left in between. CDR3 sequence reads: CASSPRAIIQYF. In DNA, the CDR3 is TGTGCCAGCAGCCCCCGGGCTATAATTCAGTACTTC. The variable domain in full, completed from reference TRBV11-2 and TRBJ2-4, reads EAGVAQSPRYKIIEKRQSVAFWCNPISGHATLYWYQQILGQGPKLLIQFQNNGVVDDSQLPKDRFSAERLKGVDSTLKIQPAKLEDSAVYLCASSPRAIIQYFGAGTRLSVL.

CDR3 protein: CASSLSEKDEQFF. The CDR3 DNA sequence: TGTGCCAGCAGCTTATCTGAAAAGGATGAGCAGTTCTTC. The chain combines TRBV11-3 with TRBJ2-1; D not certain. The CDR3 extends over 13 amino acids. The V gene lost 2 bases and the J gene lost 8 bases, with 10 bases spanning the gap. Germline V gene data show CDR1 as SGHNT and CDR2 as YENEEA.

The chain uses TRBV20-1 and TRBJ1-1; 8 bases fit TRBD1. Germline-derived CDR1 and CDR2 are DFQATT and SNEGSKA (reference sequence). With 3 bases clipped from V and 5 bases from J, the junction kept 8 bases outside the gene matches. The CDR3 totals 14 residues. The chain's CDR3 is CSASQGAGGTEAFF. The DNA of the CDR3 is TGCAGTGCTAGCCAGGGGGCGGGAGGGACTGAAGCTTTCTTT.

This chain joins TRBV5-1 and TRBJ2-7, with 10 bases aligning to TRBD1. The CDR3 is 13 amino acids. The J segment lost 6 bases and the V segment lost 3 bases, leaving 3 bases of the junction unmatched. CDR1 is SGHRS, CDR2 YFSETQ, per germline. The DNA of the CDR3 is TGCGCCAGCAGCTACCGGACAGGGGGCGAGCAGTACTTC. Encoded protein: CASSYRTGGEQYF.

The chain carries TRBV20-1 and TRBJ1-1; D may be TRBD1 (6 bases). Trimming left V 3 bases short and J 1 base short, with 12 bases between. This CDR3 contains 14 residues. The germline V gene encodes CDR1 DFQATT and CDR2 SNEGSKA (reference sequence). The CDR3 is CSASSTGPNTEAFF. The DNA for the CDR3 is TGCAGTGCTAGTTCCACAGGGCCGAACACTGAAGCTTTCTTT.

The chain uses TRBV19 and TRBJ2-1; D unresolved. V was cut by 3 bases and J by 9 bases, with 12 bases left in between. The CDR3 consists of 13 residues. The germline V gene has CDR1 LNHDA and CDR2 SQIVND (reference sequence). The CDR3 region is CASSIGSGSEQFF. The CDR3 bases are TGTGCCAGTAGTATCGGATCAGGCAGTGAGCAGTTCTTC. The whole variable domain, remainder taken from reference TRBV19 and TRBJ2-1, is DGGITQSPKYLFRKEGQNVTLSCEQNLNHDAMYWYRQDPGQGLRLIYYSQIVNDFQKGDIAEGYSVSREKKESFPLTVTSAQKNPTAFYLCASSIGSGSEQFFGPGTRLTVL.

The chain uses TRBV27 and TRBJ2-5; 13 bases fit TRBD2. Germline loops: CDR1 MNHEY, CDR2 SMNVEV (reference sequence). The CDR3 runs 14 residues. Germline trimming cut 9 bases from V and 5 bases from J; bases unmatched to any gene: 6. The CDR3 sequence is CASRLAGGSETQYF. The CDR3 region has the DNA TGTGCCAGTCGACTAGCGGGGGGTTCGGAGACCCAGTACTTC.